Given below is one T cell receptor beta chain in context. Its target is not known. These data are taken from a study of T cell responses to AZD1222 COVID-19 vaccine. Clones were sequenced by immunoSEQ multiplex PCR, and TCRdb holds only the in-frame ones, with some missing. This table holds about 77,000 clones, more than 85% found once. It was second doses at about 4 or about 12 weeks that were pooled. The V end was cut by 6 bases, the J end by 6 bases, with 17 bases between. The CDR3 is made up of 15 amino acids. Germline CDR1 reads MNHEY; CDR2 reads SVGAGI. Study-level points and caveats: Breadth and depth of Spike-specific TCRs rose after two AZD1222 doses. A mostly white British donor set with more females was recruited, and clonal diversity was possibly underestimated. Among AZD1222 vaccinees, only 5 to 7 were seropositive at baseline.

The starting material was peripheral blood, obtained 28 days after the second AZD1222 dose. This clonotype was obtained from an adult who received the AZD1222 COVID-19 vaccine. The V gene is TRBV6-5, the J gene TRBJ2-2; D is tentatively TRBD1 or TRBD2 (5 bases each). The CDR3 is CASSRQPGDAGELFF. The DNA of the CDR3 is TGTGCCAGCAGCCGGCAACCTGGGGACGCCGGGGAGCTGTTTTTT.